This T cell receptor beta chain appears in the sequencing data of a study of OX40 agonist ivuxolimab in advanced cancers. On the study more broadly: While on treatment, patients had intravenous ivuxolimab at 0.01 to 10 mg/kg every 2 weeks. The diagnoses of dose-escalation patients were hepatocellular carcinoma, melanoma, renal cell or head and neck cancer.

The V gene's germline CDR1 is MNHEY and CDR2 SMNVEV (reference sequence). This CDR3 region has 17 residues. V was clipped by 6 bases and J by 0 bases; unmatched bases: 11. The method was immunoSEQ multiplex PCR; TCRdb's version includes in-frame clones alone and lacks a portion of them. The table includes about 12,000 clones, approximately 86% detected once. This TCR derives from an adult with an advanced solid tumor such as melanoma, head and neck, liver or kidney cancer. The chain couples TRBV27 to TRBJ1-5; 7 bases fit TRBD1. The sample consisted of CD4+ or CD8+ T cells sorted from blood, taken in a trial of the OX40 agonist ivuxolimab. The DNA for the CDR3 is TGTGCCAGCAGCCATCGACAGGGACAGTATAGCAATCAGCCCCAGCATTTT. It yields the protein CASSHRQGQYSNQPQHF.